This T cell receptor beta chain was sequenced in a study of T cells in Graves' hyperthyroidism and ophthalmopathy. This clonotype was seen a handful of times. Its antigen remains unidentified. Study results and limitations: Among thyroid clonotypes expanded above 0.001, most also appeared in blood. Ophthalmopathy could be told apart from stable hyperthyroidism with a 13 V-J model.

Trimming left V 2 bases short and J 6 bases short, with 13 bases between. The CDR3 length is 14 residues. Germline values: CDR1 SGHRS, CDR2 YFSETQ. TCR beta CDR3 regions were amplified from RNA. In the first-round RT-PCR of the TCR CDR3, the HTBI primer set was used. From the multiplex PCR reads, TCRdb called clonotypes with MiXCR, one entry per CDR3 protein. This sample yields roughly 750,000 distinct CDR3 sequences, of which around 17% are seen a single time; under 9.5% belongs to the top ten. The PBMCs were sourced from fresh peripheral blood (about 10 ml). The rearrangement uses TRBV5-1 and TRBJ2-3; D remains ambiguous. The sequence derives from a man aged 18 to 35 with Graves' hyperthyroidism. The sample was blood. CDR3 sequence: CASSFRANGDTQYF. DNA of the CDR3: TGCGCCAGCAGCTTTAGGGCTAACGGGGATACGCAGTATTTT. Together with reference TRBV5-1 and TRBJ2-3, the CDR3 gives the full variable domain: KAGVTQTPRYLIKTRGQQVTLSCSPISGHRSVSWYQQTPGQGLQFLFEYFSETQRNKGNFPGRFSGRQFSNSRSEMNVSTLELGDSALYLCASSFRANGDTQYFGPGTRLTVL.